A single T cell receptor beta chain is shown here with its context. This sample is drawn from a study of blood T cell repertoires in COVID-19. The table came from immunoSEQ multiplex PCR; TCRdb's copy has only in-frame clones and leaves some out. The sample records roughly 260,000 clones, 91% being singletons. Losses at the gene ends were 3 bases for V and 1 base for J; bases not matched to a gene: 2. The length of the CDR3 is 14 residues. The germline gives CDR1 SGHKS, CDR2 YYEKEE (reference sequence). The material sequenced was peripheral blood. The chain carries TRBV5-5 and TRBJ1-1, with TRBD1 matching 8 bases. The clonotype comes from a person aged 18 to 35 with COVID-19, enrolled during active disease. The CDR3 DNA reads TGTGCCAGCAGCTGGGGACAGGCGAACACTGAAGCTTTCTTT. Amino acids: CASSWGQANTEAFF. Supplemented by reference TRBV5-5 and TRBJ1-1, the full variable domain reads DAGVTQSPTHLIKTRGQQVTLRCSPISGHKSVSWYQQVLGQGPQFIFQYYEKEERGRGNFPDRFSARQFPNYSSELNVNALLLGDSALYLCASSWGQANTEAFFGQGTRLTVV.